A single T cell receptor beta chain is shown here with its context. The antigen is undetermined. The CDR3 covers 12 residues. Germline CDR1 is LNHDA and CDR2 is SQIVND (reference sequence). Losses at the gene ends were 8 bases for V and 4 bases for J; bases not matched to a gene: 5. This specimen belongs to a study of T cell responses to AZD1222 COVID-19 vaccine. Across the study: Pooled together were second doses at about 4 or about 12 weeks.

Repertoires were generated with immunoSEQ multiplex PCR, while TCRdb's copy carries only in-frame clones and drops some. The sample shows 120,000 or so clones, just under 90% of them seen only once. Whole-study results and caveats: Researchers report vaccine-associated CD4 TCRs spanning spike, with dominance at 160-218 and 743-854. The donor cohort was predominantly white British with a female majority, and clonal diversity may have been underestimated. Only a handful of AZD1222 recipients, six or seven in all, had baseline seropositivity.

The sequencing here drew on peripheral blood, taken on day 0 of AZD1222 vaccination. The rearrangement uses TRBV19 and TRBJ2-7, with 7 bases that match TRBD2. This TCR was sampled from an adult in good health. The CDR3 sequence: CASGSGGYEQYF. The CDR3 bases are TGTGCCAGTGGGTCGGGGGGATACGAGCAGTACTTC.